This entry lists 26 T cell receptor beta chains sequenced from one sample in a study (dated by TCRdb to between 2015 and 2016). Receptor amplification or capture employed 5' RACE. Sequencing was carried out with an Illumina MiSeq. The public sequencing data were trimmed at Q25 with fastp and processed into clonotypes with MiXCR by TCRdb, which kept only in-frame beta chains. Identical CDR3 protein sequences are pooled into one entry, listed with their most common genes and DNA. This sample is represented by about 32,000 distinct CDR3 sequences; approximately 25% of them were singletons. In total, the top ten clones hold 4.3% of the sample. The material sequenced was memory CD4+ T cells sorted from blood. The sample's cell subset or site label is to be understood as: memory CD4+ T cells, CD4+CD45RO+CD25-. These receptors were obtained from a female donor with breast cancer.

This clonotype was seen many times. The CDR3 protein is CASSPREGNEKLFF. CDR3 nucleotide sequence: TGCGCCAGCAGCCCCCGGGAGGGGAATGAAAAACTGTTTTTT. The rearrangement links TRBV4-1 to TRBJ1-4, with D possibly being TRBD1 (5 bases). The V gene lost 4 bases and the J gene lost 5 bases, with 11 bases spanning the gap. The CDR3 is 14 amino acids. Germline loops: CDR1 MGHRA, CDR2 YSYEKL.

The chain couples TRBV6-1 to TRBJ2-7, with D possibly being TRBD2 (5 bases). The V gene's germline CDR1 is MNHNS and CDR2 SASEGT. The germline V and J ends were trimmed by 2 bases and 2 bases, with 10 bases remaining between them. The CDR3 consists of 14 residues. The CDR3 protein is CASSETGKPYEQYF. The CDR3 DNA is TGTGCCAGCAGTGAAACGGGGAAGCCCTACGAGCAGTACTTC.

This chain links TRBV27 with TRBJ1-6; D is perhaps TRBD1 (5 bases). V gave up 5 bases and J gave up 3 bases, with 11 bases separating them. The germline gives CDR1 MNHEY, CDR2 SMNVEV (reference sequence). CDR3 size: 15 residues. The CDR3 region has the DNA TGTGCCAGCAGTGGGGCGGTAAGCTATAATTCACCCCTCCACTTT. As protein: CASSGAVSYNSPLHF.

In this sample, this clonotype turned up many times. This sequence joins TRBV7-9 and TRBJ1-2; tentative D call: TRBD1 (5 bases). Germline V gene data show CDR1 as SEHNR and CDR2 as FQNEAQ (reference sequence). There are 14 residues in the CDR3. V dropped 3 bases and J dropped 0 bases, with 8 bases sitting between them. CDR3 protein: CASSFAGTNYGYTF. The CDR3 DNA sequence: TGTGCCAGCAGCTTTGCAGGGACTAACTATGGCTACACCTTC.

The gene calls are TRBV6-1 and TRBJ1-6, with a weak D call TRBD1 (5 bases). Trimming took off 2 bases at V and 10 bases at J, with 15 bases between the two ends. The CDR3 is 15 amino acids. Germline lookup yields CDR1 MNHNS and CDR2 SASEGT. CDR3: CASSELSQGASPLHF. For the CDR3, the DNA is TGTGCCAGCAGTGAATTATCCCAGGGAGCCTCACCCCTCCACTTT.

The chain uses TRBV28 and TRBJ1-2; 9 bases line up with TRBD1. After removal of 7 bases from V and 5 bases from J, the junction contained 14 bases not matched to a gene. CDR1 is MDHEN, CDR2 SYDVKM, per germline. The CDR3 has 16 amino acids. CDR3 coding DNA: TGTGCCAGCACCTTTGGGTCACAGGGGGCAACTTATGGCTACACCTTC. Its translation is CASTFGSQGATYGYTF.

This chain uses TRBV27 with TRBJ1-6; D is unresolved. This CDR3 has 12 amino acids. CDR1 is MNHEY and CDR2 is SMNVEV in the germline V gene (reference sequence). The V and J ends lost 3 bases and 10 bases respectively, with 7 bases between them. CDR3 in DNA: TGTGCCAGCAGTTTTTCTGGGTCACCCCTCCACTTT. Protein product: CASSFSGSPLHF.

There are a few counts of this clonotype. This rearrangement joins TRBV29-1 to TRBJ1-2; 10 bases map to TRBD1. CDR1 and CDR2 from the germline V gene are SQVTM and ANQGSEA. Germline trimming cut 4 bases from V and 1 base from J; bases unmatched to any gene: 9. There are 16 residues in the CDR3. This chain's CDR3 is CSVVGVGQGDNYGYTF. The CDR3 bases are TGCAGCGTTGTGGGTGTTGGACAGGGGGATAACTATGGCTACACCTTC.

The V call is TRBV6-6, the J call TRBJ1-5; maybe TRBD1 (6 bases). The CDR3 runs 13 residues. Trimming stripped 2 bases from V and 11 bases from J, with 13 bases between. Germline V gene sequence: CDR1 MNHNY, CDR2 SVGAGI (reference sequence). CDR3 in DNA: TGTGCCAGCAGTTACGAGGGGGGTTTAGCCCAGCATTTT. The encoded protein is CASSYEGGLAQHF.

The table lists this clonotype with a few counts. J is TRBJ1-1 and V is TRBV6-5, with D tentatively TRBD1 (5 bases). This CDR3 has 11 amino acids. The ends were cut back, 9 bases at V and 3 bases at J, with 8 bases in the middle. The germline gives CDR1 MNHEY, CDR2 SVGAGI. The CDR3 bases are TGTGCCAGTGGGGGAGACACTGAAGCTTTCTTT. It yields the protein CASGGDTEAFF.

This clonotype came up many times. V and J are TRBV6-2 or TRBV6-3 and TRBJ2-3; 10 bases are a match to TRBD2. Germline-derived CDR1 and CDR2 are MNHEY and SVGEGT. The CDR3 consists of 17 residues. The junction had 8 bases not matched to a gene; V was cut back by 2 bases and J by 3 bases. CDR3 residues: CASSYPLSGRWTDTQYF. CDR3 in DNA: TGTGCCAGCAGTTACCCCCTTAGCGGGAGGTGGACAGATACGCAGTATTTT.

Of note for this clonotype: A read error may explain this, as a much larger clone is one base away. CDR3 nucleotides: TGCGCCAGCAGCCAAGACTTTACTAGCGGGAGTAGGAACGGGGAGCTGTTTTTT. Residues: CASSQDFTSGSRNGELFF. The V gene is TRBV4-1, the J gene TRBJ2-2; 11 bases match TRBD2. There are 18 residues in the CDR3. With V trimmed by 0 bases and J by 7 bases, 10 bases remained unmatched. From germline, CDR1 is MGHRA and CDR2 YSYEKL.

This clonotype was detected many times. The CDR3 DNA sequence: TGTGCCAGCAGCGACCTCGACGGCGAGCAGTACTTC. Residues: CASSDLDGEQYF. The J gene is TRBJ2-7, the V gene TRBV7-3; D gene unclear. Germline V gives CDR1 SGHTA, CDR2 FQGTGA. The V end was cut by 5 bases, the J end by 6 bases, with 11 bases between. This CDR3 has 12 residues.

This clonotype was recorded a few times. This sequence joins TRBV12-3 or TRBV12-4 and TRBJ2-1; the D gene is possibly TRBD2 (5 bases). V shed 8 bases and J shed 8 bases, with 10 bases lying between them. The CDR3 has 11 residues. Written as DNA, the CDR3 is TGTGCCAGCGGTCCGGACTATGAGCAGTTCTTC. This encodes CASGPDYEQFF.

This clonotype showed up just a few times. This chain uses TRBV6-6 with TRBJ2-1; D is ambiguous. The CDR3 spans 13 residues. With 7 bases removed from V and 4 bases from J, the gap between germline ends came to 11 bases. The V gene's germline CDR1 is MNHNY and CDR2 SVGAGI (reference sequence). CDR3 loop: CASTSRSYNEQFF. CDR3 bases: TGTGCCAGCACCTCACGGAGTTACAATGAGCAGTTCTTC.

This clonotype appeared a few times. The gene calls are TRBV30 and TRBJ1-5, with D maybe TRBD1 (5 bases). Germline V gene data show CDR1 as GTSNPN and CDR2 as SVGIG (reference sequence). This CDR3 is 13 amino acids long. Trimming pared 6 bases from V and 9 bases from J, leaving 18 bases between. The CDR3 reads CACTWGSGSPQHF. CDR3 coding DNA: TGTGCCTGTACATGGGGGTCCGGGTCGCCCCAGCATTTT. The full variable domain, rest sourced from reference TRBV30 and TRBJ1-5, is SQTIHQWPATLVQPVGSPLSLECTVEGTSNPNLYWYRQAAGRGLQLLFYSVGIGQISSEVPQNLSASRPQDRQFILSSKKLLLSDSGFYLCACTWGSGSPQHFGDGTRLSIL.

The chain is built from TRBV7-2 and TRBJ2-7; D is ambiguous. V lost 5 bases, J lost 4 bases, and 12 bases lay in between. The CDR3 is 13 residues long. Germline loops: CDR1 SGHTA, CDR2 FQGNSA. CDR3 sequence: CASSAYRGYEQYF. The CDR3 bases are TGTGCCAGCAGCGCCTATCGTGGGTACGAGCAGTACTTC.

For this clonotype: Because the CDR3 is missing its conserved closing phenylalanine or tryptophan, this is likely a read error. The chain is built from TRBV13 and TRBJ2-7; D is perhaps TRBD2 (7 bases). Trimming shortened V by 0 bases and J by 3 bases, and 15 bases separated the two germline ends. CDR3 length equals 16 residues. Germline-derived CDR1 and CDR2 are PRHDT and FYEKMQ (reference sequence). For the CDR3, the DNA is TGTGCCAGCAGCTTAGGCCCCGGGGGGCGCCTCTACGAGCAGTACTCC. This codes for CASSLGPGGRLYEQYS.

The V gene is TRBV9, the J gene TRBJ2-5; 7 bases agree with TRBD2. The J segment lost 0 bases and the V segment lost 4 bases, leaving 6 bases of the junction unmatched. CDR3 length: 15 residues. CDR1 SGDLS and CDR2 YYNGEE come from the germline V gene. This CDR3 is CASSPGGAYQETQYF. The CDR3, as DNA: TGTGCCAGCAGCCCGGGGGGAGCGTACCAAGAGACCCAGTACTTC.

The chain is built from TRBV2 and TRBJ2-7; 9 bases agree with TRBD1. The CDR3 extends over 15 amino acids. Germline values: CDR1 SNHLY, CDR2 FYNNEI. V dropped 2 bases and J dropped 8; count of bases not matched to a gene: 10. The CDR3 protein is CASSETRQGGLKQYF. The DNA for the CDR3 is TGTGCCAGCAGTGAAACCCGACAGGGGGGATTGAAGCAGTACTTC.

This clonotype was observed a few times. The CDR3, as DNA: TGTGCCAGTAGCCTTCAGGGTGACACTGAAGCTTTCTTT. Its translation is CASSLQGDTEAFF. The chain employs TRBV19 and TRBJ1-1; tentatively, D is TRBD1 (5 bases). The CDR3 has 13 amino acids. The V gene's germline CDR1 is LNHDA and CDR2 SQIVND (reference sequence). The V end was cut by 6 bases, the J end by 3 bases, with 11 bases between.

About this clonotype: A clone one base away is much larger, so this may be a read error. The genes are TRBV4-2 and TRBJ2-1; tentatively, D is TRBD1 or TRBD2 (5 bases each). The CDR3 runs 16 residues. Germline-derived CDR1 and CDR2 are LGHNA and YNFKEQ. The CDR3 region is CASGQEGSGPYNEQFF. The CDR3 nucleotides read TGTGCCAGCGGCCAAGAGGGGTCGGGACCCTACAATGAGCAGTTCTTC.

The CDR3 reads CASSLTGGEQYF. The CDR3 nucleotides are TGTGCCAGCAGTTTAACGGGGGGAGAGCAGTACTTC. V usage is TRBV27 and J usage is TRBJ2-7; 7 bases fit TRBD2. Germline CDR1 and CDR2: MNHEY and SMNVEV (reference sequence). V lost 2 bases and J lost 7; bases outside the gene matches: 2. There are 12 residues in the CDR3.

This clonotype has more than one count but fewer than ten. The chain recombines TRBV28 with TRBJ2-7; 11 nucleotides match TRBD1. V trimming: 6 bases; J trimming: 7 bases; junction bases outside the gene matches: 8. Looked up from germline, CDR1 is MDHEN and CDR2 is SYDVKM. This CDR3 has 14 amino acids. The CDR3 reads CASRADRGLWEQYF. CDR3 in DNA: TGTGCCAGCAGGGCGGACAGGGGGCTCTGGGAGCAGTACTTC. Variable domain in full (rest from reference TRBV28 and TRBJ2-7): DVKVTQSSRYLVKRTGEKVFLECVQDMDHENMFWYRQDPGLGLRLIYFSYDVKMKEKGDIPEGYSVSREKKERFSLILESASTNQTSMYLCASRADRGLWEQYFGPGTRLTVT.

To note about this clonotype: Given a much more abundant clone one base away, this may be a read error. This chain uses TRBV5-4 with TRBJ2-7; D not resolved. The CDR3 is 13 residues long. V lost 4 bases, J lost 4 bases, and 12 bases lay in between. Germline CDR1 reads SGHNT; CDR2 reads YYREEE (reference sequence). The CDR3 region is CASSAGRMYEQYF. Here the CDR3 DNA reads TGTGCCAGCAGCGCCGGACGGATGTACGAGCAGTACTTC.

Details on this clonotype: The junction and the germline gene differ at one end; a read error may be behind it. V usage is TRBV5-6 and J usage is TRBJ2-5; 7 bases match TRBD2. Per the germline V gene, CDR1 is SGHDT and CDR2 is YYEEEE. CDR3 size: 14 residues. The CDR3 DNA reads as TGTGCCAGCAGCTTCGGGACTATGCAAGAAACCCAGTACTTC. Its translation: CASSFGTMQETQYF.